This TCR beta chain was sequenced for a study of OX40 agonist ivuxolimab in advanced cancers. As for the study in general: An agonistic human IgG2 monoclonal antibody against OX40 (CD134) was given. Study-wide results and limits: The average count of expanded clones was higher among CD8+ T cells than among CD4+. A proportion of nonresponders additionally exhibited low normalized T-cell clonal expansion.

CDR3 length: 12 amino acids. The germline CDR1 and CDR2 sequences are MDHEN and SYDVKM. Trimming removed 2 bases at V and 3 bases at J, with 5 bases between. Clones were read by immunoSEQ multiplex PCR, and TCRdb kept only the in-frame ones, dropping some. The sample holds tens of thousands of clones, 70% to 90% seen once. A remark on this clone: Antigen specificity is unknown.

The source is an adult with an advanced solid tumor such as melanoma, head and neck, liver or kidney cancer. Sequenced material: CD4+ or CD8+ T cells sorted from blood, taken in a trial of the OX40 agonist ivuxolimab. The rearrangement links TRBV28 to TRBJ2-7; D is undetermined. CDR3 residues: CASSLRHYEQYF. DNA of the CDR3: TGTGCCAGCAGTTTAAGACACTACGAGCAGTACTTC.